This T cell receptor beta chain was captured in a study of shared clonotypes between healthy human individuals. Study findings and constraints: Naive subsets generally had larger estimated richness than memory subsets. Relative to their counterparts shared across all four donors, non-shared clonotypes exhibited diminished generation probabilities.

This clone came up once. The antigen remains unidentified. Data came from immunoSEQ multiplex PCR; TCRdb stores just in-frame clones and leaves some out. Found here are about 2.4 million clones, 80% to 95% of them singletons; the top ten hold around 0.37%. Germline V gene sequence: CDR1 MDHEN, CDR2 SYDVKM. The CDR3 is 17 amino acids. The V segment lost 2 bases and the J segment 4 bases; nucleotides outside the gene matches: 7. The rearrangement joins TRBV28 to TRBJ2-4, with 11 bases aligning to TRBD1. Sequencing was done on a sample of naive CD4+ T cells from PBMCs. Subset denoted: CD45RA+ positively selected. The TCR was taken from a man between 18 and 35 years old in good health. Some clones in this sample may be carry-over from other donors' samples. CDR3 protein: CASSLPGQGGTKNIQYF. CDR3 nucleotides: TGTGCCAGCAGTTTACCGGGACAGGGGGGAACAAAAAACATTCAGTACTTC.